Presented here are 21 T cell receptor beta chains from one specimen sequenced in a study of cytomegalovirus exposure and HLA in healthy donors. Use of 60 Vbeta and 13 Jbeta primers characterized the PCR. Data came from immunoSEQ multiplex PCR; TCRdb stores just in-frame clones and leaves some out. The sample yields more than 95,000 clones, 76% seen once. What was sequenced was PBMCs. These receptors originate from a man over 45 in good health and CMV-seronegative.

For this clone: At one boundary the junction diverges from the germline segment, which might be a read error. This chain uses TRBV7-9 with TRBJ1-3; D remains ambiguous. The CDR3 length is 15 residues. Germline-derived CDR1 and CDR2 are SEHNR and FQNEAQ (reference sequence). The CDR3 sequence: CSSSSAWASGNTIYF. The DNA of the CDR3 is TGTTCCAGCAGCTCGGCCTGGGCCTCTGGAAACACCATATATTTT. The whole variable domain, remainder taken from reference TRBV7-9 and TRBJ1-3, is DTGVSQNPRHKITKRGQNVTFRCDPISEHNRLYWYRQTLGQGPEFLTYFQNEAQLEKSRLLSDRFSAERPKGSFSTLEIQRTEQGDSAMYLCSSSSAWASGNTIYFGEGSWLTVV.

This clone turned up a few times. This chain's CDR3 is CASGDRDYGYTF. The CDR3 DNA follows: TGTGCCAGCGGGGACAGGGATTACGGCTACACCTTC. The chain carries TRBV6-5 and TRBJ1-2; 9 bases fit TRBD1. CDR3 length: 12 amino acids. Trimming cost V 8 bases and J 8 bases; bases outside gene matches: 6. Germline V CDR1 and CDR2: MNHEY, SVGAGI.

The J gene is TRBJ2-7, the V gene TRBV6-1, with 8 bases lining up with TRBD2. The CDR3 covers 14 residues. The V gene end was trimmed by 4 bases and the J gene end by 6 bases; junction bases not matched to a gene: 8. Germline loops: CDR1 MNHNS, CDR2 SASEGT. The CDR3 DNA follows: TGTGCCAGCAGTGGATCCGGGAGGGGCGGCGAGCAGTACGTC. It translates to CASSGSGRGGEQYV.

This clone was picked up one time. V and J are TRBV5-1 and TRBJ2-5; tentatively, D is TRBD2 (6 bases). Germline V gene lookup returns CDR1 SGHRS and CDR2 YFSETQ. There are 15 residues in the CDR3. V lost 3 bases, J lost 5 bases, and 17 bases lay in between. The CDR3 spells CASSSNGEVGETQYF. The CDR3 bases are TGCGCCAGCAGCTCGAACGGGGAGGTTGGGGAGACCCAGTACTTC.

This chain links TRBV5-1 with TRBJ2-1; a weak D match, TRBD1 (6 bases). The ends were cut back, 0 bases at V and 9 bases at J, with 19 bases in the middle. CDR1 is SGHRS, CDR2 YFSETQ, per germline. CDR3 length: 16 residues. The CDR3 region has the DNA TGCGCCAGCAGCTTGGCCGGACAGCGGTCAGGTAGTGAGCAGTTCTTC. Its protein is CASSLAGQRSGSEQFF.

This clone was found a few times. The chain employs TRBV7-6 and TRBJ1-3; D gene ambiguous. The length of the CDR3 is 15 residues. The germline V and J ends were trimmed by 6 bases and 0 bases, with 12 bases remaining between them. Germline CDR1 reads SGHVS; CDR2 reads FNYEAQ. The CDR3 reads CASRPAGRSGNTIYF. The DNA of the CDR3 is TGTGCCAGCAGACCCGCAGGCCGCTCTGGAAACACCATATATTTT.

In this sample, this clone turned up a few times. V is TRBV6-6 and J is TRBJ2-1, with D uncertain. There are 14 residues in the CDR3. The germline CDR1 and CDR2 sequences are MNHNY and SVGAGI (reference sequence). The ends were cut back, 0 bases at V and 3 bases at J, with 6 bases in the middle. The CDR3 reads CASSYSRVYNEQFF. The CDR3 region has the DNA TGTGCCAGCAGTTACTCCCGGGTCTACAATGAGCAGTTCTTC.

This clone was picked up one time. The V and J genes are TRBV6-5 and TRBJ2-6, with unresolved D. CDR1 MNHEY and CDR2 SVGAGI come from the germline V gene. CDR3 length: 13 residues. The V gene lost 4 bases and the J gene lost 2 bases, with 3 bases spanning the gap. The CDR3 here is CASSSTGANVLTF. The DNA for the CDR3 is TGTGCCAGCAGTTCAACTGGGGCCAACGTCCTGACTTTC.

The chain joins TRBV9 to TRBJ2-1; TRBD1 is a possible D gene (5 bases). V shed 0 bases and J shed 6 bases, with 13 bases lying between them. The germline gives CDR1 SGDLS, CDR2 YYNGEE. CDR3 length: 15 residues. The CDR3 region is CASSVGPTALNEQFF. CDR3 DNA: TGTGCCAGCAGCGTAGGACCGACAGCCCTCAATGAGCAGTTCTTC.

The chain uses TRBV30 and TRBJ1-2; D is unclear. V lost 0 bases and J lost 2, with 7 bases in between. This CDR3 has 13 amino acids. Germline V lookup: CDR1 GTSNPN, CDR2 SVGIG (reference sequence). The CDR3 is CAWSVSGNYGYTF. CDR3 nucleotide sequence: TGTGCCTGGAGTGTAAGCGGAAACTATGGCTACACCTTC.

The chain joins TRBV5-1 to TRBJ2-7; D is undetermined. V lost 5 bases and J lost 1, with 16 bases in between. The germline V gene has CDR1 SGHRS and CDR2 YFSETQ. The length of the CDR3 is 15 residues. The CDR3 protein is CASRSSSSLSYEQYF. Written as DNA, the CDR3 is TGCGCCAGCAGGTCGTCCAGTAGCTTGTCCTACGAGCAGTACTTC.

This clone has just a few counts. V and J are TRBV7-9 and TRBJ1-2; TRBD1 aligns across 8 bases. Germline CDR1 reads SEHNR; CDR2 reads FQNEAQ (reference sequence). V shed 5 bases and J 2 bases; nucleotides not matched to a gene: 4. The CDR3 sequence is 14 residues long. CDR3 region: CASSRQGPNYGYTF. DNA for the CDR3: TGTGCCAGCAGCCGACAGGGGCCCAACTATGGCTACACCTTC.

This clone was recorded only once. This rearrangement joins TRBV4-3 to TRBJ2-6; the D gene is possibly TRBD2 (5 bases). Germline V gene lookup returns CDR1 LGHNA and CDR2 YSLEER. Trimming cost V 0 bases and J 0 bases, with 9 bases left between them. The length of the CDR3 is 17 residues. The CDR3 DNA sequence: TGCGCCAGCAGCCAAGATATGAGGGTCTCTGGGGCCAACGTCCTGACTTTC. Residues: CASSQDMRVSGANVLTF.

The CDR3: CASGLAENNEQFF. The CDR3 bases are TGTGCCAGCGGACTAGCGGAAAACAATGAGCAGTTCTTC. The chain joins TRBV7-9 to TRBJ2-1; 10 bases fit TRBD2. The germline V gene has CDR1 SEHNR and CDR2 FQNEAQ (reference sequence). With V trimmed by 8 bases and J by 5 bases, 3 bases remained unmatched. The CDR3 has 13 amino acids.

The CDR3 region has the DNA TGTGCCAGCAGCCGTGACAGAGCGAACACCGGGGAGCTGTTTTTT. Translated: CASSRDRANTGELFF. V is TRBV7-2 and J is TRBJ2-2, with D possibly TRBD1 on 5 matching bases. The CDR3 covers 15 residues. The germline V gene encodes CDR1 SGHTA and CDR2 FQGNSA. V was shortened by 5 bases and J by 0 bases, with 10 bases between the two germline ends.

This clone was seen more than once but under ten times. The sample holds other DNA sequences that translate to the same CDR3. The chain recombines TRBV18 with TRBJ2-7; the match to TRBD1 covers 11 bases. The CDR3 runs 14 residues. Germline assignment: CDR1 KGHSH and CDR2 LQKENI. V was clipped by 3 bases and J by 6 bases; unmatched bases: 4. The CDR3 loop reads CASSPGQGEREQYF. The DNA of the CDR3 is TGTGCCAGCTCACCGGGACAGGGGGAACGCGAGCAGTACTTC.

CDR3 in DNA: TGTGCCAGCAGTGGACTAGCGGGGACCGGGGAGCTGTTTTTT. This gives the protein CASSGLAGTGELFF. V and J are TRBV7-2 and TRBJ2-2; 12 nucleotides match TRBD2. Germline V gives CDR1 SGHTA, CDR2 FQGNSA. J was trimmed by 5 bases and V by 6 bases; bases with no gene match: 1. The CDR3 is made up of 14 amino acids.

The chain is built from TRBV18 and TRBJ1-6, with D possibly matching TRBD1 (5 bases). The CDR3 has 14 residues. Germline values: CDR1 KGHSH, CDR2 LQKENI. The ends were cut back, 3 bases at V and 8 bases at J, with 11 bases in the middle. The CDR3 here is CASSPQGSYSPLHF. The CDR3, as DNA: TGTGCCAGCTCACCGCAGGGCAGTTATTCACCCCTCCACTTT.

The V and J genes are TRBV9 and TRBJ2-2; a possible D gene is TRBD2 (6 bases). Germline V lookup: CDR1 SGDLS, CDR2 YYNGEE. The CDR3 is made up of 18 amino acids. V lost 0 bases, J lost 6 bases, and 21 bases lay in between. The CDR3 DNA follows: TGTGCCAGCAGCGTAGTTGCCAGGGCGGGGTTGGGCGCCGGGGAGCTGTTTTTT. Translating it yields CASSVVARAGLGAGELFF.

J is TRBJ1-6 and V is TRBV7-9; D is unclear. Trimming left V 3 bases short and J 10 bases short, with 10 bases between. Germline V lookup: CDR1 SEHNR, CDR2 FQNEAQ (reference sequence). The CDR3 loop spans 13 amino acids. The CDR3 region is CASSFGVESPLHF. DNA of the CDR3: TGTGCCAGCAGCTTCGGGGTCGAATCACCCCTCCACTTT.

This clone was found once. This chain links TRBV5-1 with TRBJ1-4; 10 bases fit TRBD1. The CDR3 consists of 17 residues. CDR1 is SGHRS and CDR2 is YFSETQ in the germline V gene. The junction had 4 bases not matched to a gene; V was cut back by 0 bases and J by 2 bases. CDR3 loop: CASSLVRTGGTNEKLFF. CDR3 nucleotides: TGCGCCAGCAGCTTGGTCCGGACAGGGGGTACTAATGAAAAACTGTTTTTT.